This passage covers 23 T cell receptor beta chains from one sample sequenced in a study of T cells in Graves' hyperthyroidism and ophthalmopathy. TCR beta CDR3 regions were amplified from RNA. Carried out on the TCR CDR3, a first-round RT-PCR used the HTBI primer set. Each CDR3 protein gets one entry after TCRdb re-called the multiplex PCR reads with MiXCR. Of roughly 710,000 distinct CDR3 sequences in the sample, approximately 40% are singletons; the top ten hold around 29%. The sample consisted of blood. The origin of the receptors is a woman between 40 and 55 years old with Graves' hyperthyroidism.

The table lists this clonotype with many counts. V and J are TRBV10-2 and TRBJ2-5; D might be TRBD2 (6 bases). The ends were cut back, 5 bases at V and 4 bases at J, with 11 bases in the middle. Germline CDR1 is WSHSY and CDR2 is SAAADI. This CDR3 contains 13 residues. The CDR3 protein is CASSRRDGETQYF. The CDR3 DNA is TGCGCCAGCAGTAGGCGGGATGGAGAGACCCAGTACTTC.

This clonotype was counted many times. This chain connects TRBV7-2 to TRBJ1-1; 7 bases agree with TRBD1. CDR1 is SGHTA and CDR2 is FQGNSA in the germline V gene. After removal of 0 bases from V and 1 base from J, the junction contained 8 bases not matched to a gene. This CDR3 spans 17 amino acids. The CDR3 region is CASSLADRWSGNTEAFF. The CDR3 DNA reads as TGTGCCAGCAGCTTAGCGGACAGGTGGAGTGGGAACACTGAAGCTTTCTTT.

Written as DNA, the CDR3 is TGTGCCAGCAGAAAGGACAGATTGAACACTGAAGCTTTCTTT. It specifies CASRKDRLNTEAFF. The chain employs TRBV27 and TRBJ1-1; TRBD1 might be the D (6 bases). The germline CDR1 and CDR2 sequences are MNHEY and SMNVEV (reference sequence). The CDR3 consists of 14 residues. V shed 6 bases and J shed 0 bases, with 11 bases lying between them.

This clonotype was counted between two and nine times. The gene calls are TRBV12-3 or TRBV12-4 and TRBJ1-1; possible D gene TRBD1, 6 bases. Trimming removed 7 bases at V and 3 bases at J, with 15 bases between. This CDR3 has 14 amino acids. CDR3 DNA sequence: TGTGCCAGCACCCCCGACAAGGGGGACACTGAAGCTTTCTTT. This codes for CASTPDKGDTEAFF.

In this sample, this clonotype turned up many times. The V and J genes are TRBV20-1 and TRBJ2-7; D gene uncertain. Germline V CDR1 and CDR2: DFQATT, SNEGSKA (reference sequence). The CDR3 runs 15 residues. The V gene lost 2 bases and the J gene lost 2 bases, with 16 bases spanning the gap. CDR3 in amino acids: CSARRWAAFAYEQYF. CDR3 nucleotides: TGCAGTGCTAGACGATGGGCAGCCTTTGCCTACGAGCAGTACTTC.

Of note for this clonotype: Being one base from a much bigger clone, this may be a read error. The chain carries TRBV20-1 and TRBJ1-1, with D hard to call. The CDR3 length is 13 residues. Germline V lookup: CDR1 DFQATT, CDR2 SNEGSKA (reference sequence). Trimming pared 3 bases from V and 3 bases from J, leaving 11 bases between. CDR3: CSASWRVDTEAFF. The CDR3 coding sequence is TGCAGTGCTAGTTGGCGTGTGGACACTGAAGCTTTCTTT.

This chain joins TRBV24-1 and TRBJ2-1, with unresolved D. CDR3 length equals 16 residues. Germline V gene data show CDR1 as KGHDR and CDR2 as SFDVKD. Trimming pared 3 bases from V and 3 bases from J, leaving 14 bases between. DNA for the CDR3: TGTGCCACCAGTGATGACCTGGCGGAAAGCTACAATGAGCAGTTCTTC. Translated: CATSDDLAESYNEQFF.

The rearrangement uses TRBV7-2 and TRBJ2-2; D perhaps matches TRBD1 (7 bases). V dropped 4 bases and J dropped 7 bases, with 10 bases sitting between them. The CDR3 has 13 amino acids. The germline gives CDR1 SGHTA, CDR2 FQGNSA. The CDR3 bases are TGTGCCAGCAGCTCGCGGGACAGCGGGGAGCTGTTTTTT. This translates into CASSSRDSGELFF. The variable domain in full, with the rest retrieved from reference TRBV7-2 and TRBJ2-2, is GAGVSQSPSNKVTEKGKDVELRCDPISGHTALYWYRQSLGQGLEFLIYFQGNSAPDKSGLPSDRFSAERTGGSVSTLTIQRTQQEDSAVYLCASSSRDSGELFFGEGSRLTVL.

This clonotype was detected only once. The genes are TRBV15 and TRBJ1-5; D is uncertain. Gene TRBJ2-3 matches the end of the DNA better, so the J call may be wrong. Germline assignment: CDR1 LNHNV and CDR2 YYDKDF (reference sequence). This CDR3 is built from 12 residues. The CDR3, as DNA: TGTGCCACCAGCAGAGTCGGAGATACGCAGTATTTT. Amino acid sequence: CATSRVGDTQYF.

The chain links TRBV6-6 to TRBJ1-1; 8 nucleotides line up with TRBD1. CDR1 MNHNY and CDR2 SVGAGI come from the germline V gene (reference sequence). The CDR3 spans 14 residues. The V and J ends lost 6 bases and 4 bases, in that order; junction bases with no gene match: 7. CDR3 region: CASSPSGGITEAFF. The CDR3 DNA sequence: TGTGCCAGCAGCCCATCAGGGGGCATCACTGAAGCTTTCTTT.

In its sample, this clonotype was seen a few times. The chain combines TRBV6-6 with TRBJ1-5; D is unresolved. The V and J ends lost 5 bases and 7 bases respectively, with 6 bases between them. The CDR3 loop spans 11 amino acids. The germline V gene has CDR1 MNHNY and CDR2 SVGAGI (reference sequence). The DNA for the CDR3 is TGTGCCAGCAGTGTTACCCAGCCCCAGCATTTT. Its translation is CASSVTQPQHF.

The gene calls are TRBV7-2 and TRBJ1-5, with D perhaps TRBD1 (5 bases). The CDR3 has 17 residues. Germline-derived CDR1 and CDR2 are SGHTA and FQGNSA. Trimming cost V 5 bases and J 0 bases, with 17 bases left between them. The CDR3 reads CASSTTRVGDSNQPQHF. The CDR3 nucleotides are TGTGCCAGCAGCACGACAAGGGTGGGGGATAGCAATCAGCCCCAGCATTTT.

This clonotype was detected many times. The chain uses TRBV12-3 or TRBV12-4 and TRBJ1-5; possibly TRBD1 for D (6 bases). There are 14 residues in the CDR3. The V end was cut by 4 bases, the J end by 6 bases, with 13 bases between. The CDR3 loop reads CASSYTGLSQPQHF. CDR3 coding DNA: TGTGCCAGCAGTTACACAGGGCTTAGTCAGCCCCAGCATTTT.

DNA for the CDR3: TGCGCCAGCAGCTACAAATCTGGGGGAGCGACCCAGTACTTC. It encodes CASSYKSGGATQYF. The chain is built from TRBV4-1 and TRBJ2-5; D possibly matches TRBD1 or TRBD2 (5 bases each). The CDR3 totals 14 residues. Germline V gene lookup returns CDR1 MGHRA and CDR2 YSYEKL. The V gene lost 5 bases and the J gene lost 7 bases, with 17 bases spanning the gap.

At least ten counts were recorded for this clonotype. The gene calls are TRBV20-1 and TRBJ1-2; D remains ambiguous. The germline V and J ends were trimmed by 1 base and 5 bases, with 20 bases remaining between them. The CDR3 has 16 residues. Per germline, CDR1 DFQATT and CDR2 SNEGSKA (reference sequence). The CDR3 sequence: CSARAPRNTDQYGYTF. DNA for the CDR3: TGCAGTGCTAGAGCCCCACGTAACACCGACCAATATGGCTACACCTTC.

This clonotype turned up a few times. This chain connects TRBV12-3 or TRBV12-4 to TRBJ2-5, with D possibly being TRBD2 (7 bases). The CDR3 is 15 amino acids. V lost 1 base, J lost 4 bases, and 13 bases lay in between. The DNA of the CDR3 is TGTGCCAGCAGTTTAGGGGGGGGGCCTGGAGAGACCCAGTACTTC. Residues: CASSLGGGPGETQYF.

This clonotype was seen only a few times. The J gene is TRBJ2-3, the V gene TRBV5-1, with D possibly TRBD1 on 6 matching bases. CDR3 length: 15 amino acids. Trimming cost V 3 bases and J 4 bases, with 15 bases left between them. Per the germline V gene, CDR1 is SGHRS and CDR2 is YFSETQ. CDR3 amino acids: CASSSSVGASDTQYF. CDR3 DNA sequence: TGCGCCAGCAGCTCATCGGTGGGGGCCTCAGATACGCAGTATTTT.

About this clonotype: It is likely a read error, because the conserved phenylalanine at the end of the CDR3 is missing. The J gene is TRBJ1-5, the V gene TRBV12-3 or TRBV12-4; D is uncertain. The V and J ends lost 8 bases and 7 bases respectively, with 24 bases between them. The CDR3 runs 16 residues. The chain's CDR3 is CASSLSPWTRDQPQHL. In nucleotides, the CDR3 is TGTGCCAGCTCCCTCAGCCCCTGGACCAGAGACCAGCCCCAGCATCTT.

The gene calls are TRBV25-1 and TRBJ1-2; 9 bases line up with TRBD1. The V gene end was trimmed by 5 bases and the J gene end by 8 bases; junction bases not matched to a gene: 12. This CDR3 region has 15 residues. The germline V gene encodes CDR1 MGHDK and CDR2 SYGVNS. The CDR3 DNA follows: TGTGCCAGCAGTCGAGAGCCCGGGACAGGGTTCGGCTACACCTTC. Translating it yields CASSREPGTGFGYTF.

CDR3 nucleotide sequence: TGCGCCAGCAGCTCAGCGGGCGACTTCTATGGCTACACCTTC. Translation: CASSSAGDFYGYTF. The genes are TRBV4-1 and TRBJ1-2; D is unresolved. Trimming removed 5 bases from V and 4 bases from J, with 14 bases in between. The CDR3 has 14 amino acids. Germline V gives CDR1 MGHRA, CDR2 YSYEKL.

This chain uses TRBV5-1 with TRBJ1-3; no definite D call. This CDR3 is built from 16 residues. V lost 0 bases and J lost 8, with 18 bases in between. Germline V gene lookup returns CDR1 SGHRS and CDR2 YFSETQ. The CDR3 DNA sequence: TGCGCCAGCAGCTTGGGCGGCCACAGAGCCCAAGACACCATATATTTT. Translating it yields CASSLGGHRAQDTIYF. The variable domain in full, with the rest retrieved from reference TRBV5-1 and TRBJ1-3, is KAGVTQTPRYLIKTRGQQVTLSCSPISGHRSVSWYQQTPGQGLQFLFEYFSETQRNKGNFPGRFSGRQFSNSRSEMNVSTLELGDSALYLCASSLGGHRAQDTIYFGEGSWLTVV.

This clonotype occurred many times. The chain combines TRBV19 with TRBJ1-1, with D uncertain. V shed 3 bases and J shed 2 bases, with 10 bases lying between them. In germline, CDR1 is LNHDA, CDR2 SQIVND (reference sequence). CDR3 length equals 14 residues. Written as DNA, the CDR3 is TGTGCCAGTAGTATCACACCTGCTAACACTGAAGCTTTCTTT. Translating gives CASSITPANTEAFF.

The chain recombines TRBV28 with TRBJ1-2; D call uncertain. The CDR3 runs 13 residues. V was shortened by 5 bases and J by 8 bases, with 15 bases between the two germline ends. The germline V gene has CDR1 MDHEN and CDR2 SYDVKM. The CDR3 here is CASSQSTGGGYTF. The CDR3 DNA follows: TGTGCCAGCAGTCAATCGACCGGCGGAGGCTACACCTTC.